This TCR beta chain was captured by sequencing in a study of cytomegalovirus exposure and HLA in healthy donors. About the study: Out of about 170 million T cells, an earlier analysis found over 90 million unique TCR beta sequences in total. General study points: DRB1 showed the most TCR associations and HLA-C the fewest in a later analysis, as rates varied by HLA locus. It was confirmed in vitro that a few of the CMV-associated chains were specific for CMV antigens.

The V gene's germline CDR1 is WSHSY and CDR2 SAAADI. J gave up 5 bases and V 6 bases, and 10 bases lay outside the gene matches. The CDR3 runs 16 residues. As concerns this clone: Antigen specificity is unknown.

It was with 60 Vbeta and 13 Jbeta primers that the PCR ran. Authors' data handling: As a later analysis found, there were roughly 80 million unique TCR beta chains, of which roughly 11 million were shared. The data were produced by immunoSEQ multiplex PCR, yet TCRdb's version contains in-frame clones alone and is incomplete. The DNA gave D and trimming, while V, J and clone size come from that table. The top ten clones hold 0.2% to 0.25% of a sample with roughly 240,000 clones, roughly 84% of them seen once. Sequencing was done on a sample of PBMCs. The gene calls are TRBV10-2 and TRBJ2-5, with 12 bases matching TRBD2. This clonotype was sampled from a girl aged 2-10 years in good health and CMV-seronegative. As DNA, the CDR3 is TGCGCCAGCAGCCGACTAGCGGGAGACACCAGGGAGACCCAGTACTTC. Protein: CASSRLAGDTRETQYF.